The present entry profiles one T cell receptor (beta chain) with its context. This sequence may be a read error, since a much larger clone differs from it by one base. In TCRdb, the reads were re-called with MiXCR into one record per CDR3 protein. Seen here are over 450,000 distinct CDR3 sequences, roughly 10% observed once, and the top ten hold about a tenth. The source of the sample is a study of T cell repertoires in cytomegalovirus infection. The germline V gene has CDR1 MNHEY and CDR2 SMNVEV (reference sequence). The CDR3 runs 15 residues. The chain employs TRBV27 and TRBJ2-1, with 10 bases fitting TRBD2. The TCR sequence derives from a human donor in good health (CMV status not recorded). Some clones in this sample may be carry-over from other donors' samples. Sequencing was performed on PBMCs. The CDR3 nucleotides are TGTGCCAGCAGTCTAGCGGGAGCCCATTACAATGAGGAGTTCTTC. Its protein product is CASSLAGAHYNEEFF.